The 30 T cell receptor beta chains listed next were all sequenced from one sample in a study of blood T cell repertoires in COVID-19. Clones were read by immunoSEQ multiplex PCR, and TCRdb kept only the in-frame ones, dropping some. The sample has about 400,000 clones, roughly nine tenths seen once. The sequenced sample consisted of peripheral blood. The receptors derive from a man aged 35 to 55 with acute or convalescent COVID-19.

CDR3 sequence (DNA): TGTGCCAGTAGTATAGGGCAGGGGGCAACCTCCGAGCAGTACTTC. This translates into CASSIGQGATSEQYF. V is TRBV19 and J is TRBJ2-7, with TRBD1 matching 8 bases. V gave up 1 base and J gave up 6 bases; unmatched junction bases: 8. The germline gives CDR1 LNHDA, CDR2 SQIVND (reference sequence). The CDR3 contains 15 residues.

V usage is TRBV2 and J usage is TRBJ2-5; TRBD2 agrees at 8 bases. The germline CDR1 and CDR2 sequences are SNHLY and FYNNEI. Trimming cost V 2 bases and J 5 bases; bases outside gene matches: 7. The CDR3 totals 15 residues. Written as DNA, the CDR3 is TGTGCCAGCAGTGAACTTCGGGGGGGTTGGGAGACCCAGTACTTC. It codes for CASSELRGGWETQYF.

The rearrangement uses TRBV4-2 and TRBJ2-3; 10 positions match TRBD2. The germline gives CDR1 LGHNA, CDR2 YNFKEQ. Germline trimming cut 0 bases from V and 1 base from J; bases unmatched to any gene: 7. CDR3 length: 18 residues. The CDR3, as DNA: TGTGCCAGCAGCCAAGAACTAGCGGGGTATGGGGGCACAGATACGCAGTATTTT. This codes for CASSQELAGYGGTDTQYF.

The chain is built from TRBV30 and TRBJ2-3, with D maybe TRBD2 (6 bases). Germline loops: CDR1 GTSNPN, CDR2 SVGIG (reference sequence). This CDR3 comprises 16 residues. V lost 0 bases, J lost 3 bases, and 16 bases lay in between. CDR3 region: CAWSVSRGLRTDTQYF. CDR3 nucleotide sequence: TGTGCCTGGAGTGTTTCGCGGGGATTGAGGACAGATACGCAGTATTTT.

The chain has TRBV12-3 or TRBV12-4 and TRBJ1-2; D gene ambiguous. Deletions cut 7 bases from V and 4 bases from J, with 10 bases between. The CDR3 loop spans 12 amino acids. As DNA, the CDR3 is TGTGCCAGCAACTCTGCGGGCTATGGCTACACCTTC. It translates to CASNSAGYGYTF.

The chain joins TRBV18 to TRBJ1-3; D unclear. The CDR3 sequence is 16 residues long. CDR1 is KGHSH, CDR2 LQKENI, per germline. V was clipped by 4 bases and J by 2 bases, with 15 bases between them. The CDR3 loop is CASSRSLSDTGNTIYF. The CDR3 DNA reads TGTGCCAGCTCACGGAGCCTCTCCGATACTGGAAACACCATATATTTT. Supplemented by reference TRBV18 and TRBJ1-3, the full variable domain reads NAGVMQNPRHLVRRRGQEARLRCSPMKGHSHVYWYRQLPEEGLKFMVYLQKENIIDESGMPKERFSAEFPKEGPSILRIQQVVRGDSAAYFCASSRSLSDTGNTIYFGEGSWLTVV.

The chain has TRBV11-1 and TRBJ2-3; perhaps TRBD1 as D (5 bases). The V and J ends lost 3 bases and 5 bases respectively, with 18 bases between them. CDR1 SGHAT and CDR2 FQDESV come from the germline V gene (reference sequence). There are 16 residues in the CDR3. The CDR3 loop is CASSLARWGAGDTQYF. As DNA, the CDR3 is TGTGCCAGCAGCTTGGCTCGGTGGGGCGCAGGAGATACGCAGTATTTT.

V usage is TRBV10-3 and J usage is TRBJ2-2; 10 nucleotides line up with TRBD2. The germline V gene encodes CDR1 ENHRY and CDR2 SYGVKD. Losses at the gene ends were 11 bases for V and 3 bases for J; bases not matched to a gene: 9. There are 15 residues in the CDR3. The CDR3 DNA reads TGTGCCGCCAAGCCTAGCGGGGGACACACCGGGGAGCTGTTTTTT. This codes for CAAKPSGGHTGELFF.

This clone came up a few times. The chain employs TRBV7-2 and TRBJ1-6; unclear D gene. The CDR3 sequence is 16 residues long. Germline CDR1 and CDR2: SGHTA and FQGNSA. V was clipped by 1 base and J by 6 bases, with 13 bases between them. The CDR3 nucleotides read TGTGCCAGCAGCTTAGTGGGCAGACTAACTAATTCACCCCTCCACTTT. The encoded protein is CASSLVGRLTNSPLHF.

The CDR3 spells CASSYGGQLGNTEAFF. CDR3 coding DNA: TGTGCCAGCAGTTACGGAGGACAGTTGGGGAACACTGAAGCTTTCTTT. This chain links TRBV6-6 with TRBJ1-1; tentatively, D is TRBD1 (6 bases). Germline V gives CDR1 MNHNY, CDR2 SVGAGI (reference sequence). V was pared by 2 bases and J by 1 base, with 14 bases between. The CDR3 runs 16 residues.

The rearrangement uses TRBV7-9 and TRBJ1-2; unclear D gene. The V gene lost 4 bases and the J gene lost 6 bases, with 9 bases spanning the gap. CDR3 length: 12 amino acids. The germline V gene has CDR1 SEHNR and CDR2 FQNEAQ (reference sequence). DNA of the CDR3: TGTGCCAGCAGCTATCGGGGAGATGGCTACACCTTC. Translating gives CASSYRGDGYTF.

V gene TRBV24-1 combines with J gene TRBJ2-7; TRBD2 aligns across 8 bases. J lost 2 bases, V lost 3 bases, and 14 bases had no gene match. The CDR3 runs 18 residues. Germline loops: CDR1 KGHDR, CDR2 SFDVKD. For the CDR3, the DNA is TGTGCCACCAGTGATCCCACCCCACTAGCGGAGACCACCTACGAGCAGTACTTC. The encoded protein is CATSDPTPLAETTYEQYF.

This clone was counted a few times. Other nucleotide sequences from this sample produce the same CDR3. The chain is built from TRBV29-1 and TRBJ1-5; D is possibly TRBD1 (6 bases). Germline V gene lookup returns CDR1 SQVTM and CDR2 ANQGSEA. CDR3 length: 13 residues. Between the trimmed V and J ends, which lost 6 bases and 3 bases, there was a span of 12 bases. CDR3 sequence (DNA): TGCAGCGTATCTCAGGGGTCCAATCAGCCCCAGCATTTT. Translated, it gives CSVSQGSNQPQHF.

The gene calls are TRBV28 and TRBJ2-5; TRBD2 might be the D (6 bases). CDR1 is MDHEN, CDR2 SYDVKM, per germline. V was cut by 6 bases and J by 1 base, with 9 bases left in between. The CDR3 runs to 13 residues. The DNA for the CDR3 is TGTGCCAGCAGGGGGGACTCCCAAGAGACCCAGTACTTC. It yields the protein CASRGDSQETQYF.

V usage is TRBV27 and J usage is TRBJ1-6; D not resolved. The germline gives CDR1 MNHEY, CDR2 SMNVEV (reference sequence). Deletions cut 5 bases from V and 9 bases from J, with 11 bases between. The CDR3 is 13 residues long. The CDR3 is CASSPPPGSPLHF. The CDR3 DNA follows: TGTGCCAGCAGTCCACCACCCGGTTCACCCCTCCACTTT.

This chain joins TRBV3-1 (or the pseudogene TRBV3-2) and TRBJ1-1; D is perhaps TRBD1 (5 bases). V lost 4 bases, J lost 5 bases, and 17 bases lay in between. Germline-derived CDR1 and CDR2 are LGHDT and YNNKEL (reference sequence). CDR3 size: 15 residues. The CDR3 DNA follows: TGTGCCAGCAGCCCCAGTTATACGGGGGAAACTGAAGCTTTCTTT. Amino acid sequence: CASSPSYTGETEAFF.

This sequence joins TRBV11-2 and TRBJ2-3; tentatively, D is TRBD1 (6 bases). The CDR3 has 14 residues. V was pared by 8 bases and J by 0 bases, with 12 bases between. Germline CDR1 SGHAT, CDR2 FQNNGV. CDR3 in DNA: TGTGCCAGCGGGACAACCTATAGCACAGATACGCAGTATTTT. Its translation: CASGTTYSTDTQYF.

The V gene is TRBV29-1, the J gene TRBJ2-7, with 11 bases identical to TRBD2. The CDR3 contains 14 residues. V lost 1 base to trimming and J lost 1 base; unmatched junction nucleotides: 0. CDR1 and CDR2 (germline): SQVTM, ANQGSEA. CDR3 region: CSVEGTSGSYEQYF. CDR3 sequence (DNA): TGCAGCGTTGAAGGGACTAGCGGGTCCTACGAGCAGTACTTC.

The chain links TRBV27 to TRBJ2-3, with D maybe TRBD2 (6 bases). V was trimmed by 6 bases and J by 1 base, leaving 11 bases between them. This CDR3 is 14 amino acids long. The V gene's germline CDR1 is MNHEY and CDR2 SMNVEV (reference sequence). CDR3 sequence (DNA): TGTGCCAGCAGAGACTTAGCGGGCACAGATACGCAGTATTTT. It codes for CASRDLAGTDTQYF.

The J gene is TRBJ2-2, the V gene TRBV9; D remains unclear. Germline V gene sequence: CDR1 SGDLS, CDR2 YYNGEE. The V and J ends lost 4 bases and 3 bases respectively, with 4 bases between them. There are 12 residues in the CDR3. CDR3 bases: TGTGCCAGCAGCCCATACACCGGGGAGCTGTTTTTT. Its protein is CASSPYTGELFF.

The chain uses TRBV10-3 and TRBJ1-2, with 8 bases identical to TRBD1. The CDR3 spans 17 residues. The V segment lost 5 bases and the J segment 3 bases; nucleotides outside the gene matches: 14. CDR1 is ENHRY and CDR2 is SYGVKD in the germline V gene. For the CDR3, the DNA is TGTGCCATCAGTCGACCGAAGACAGGGGCCCCTGACTATGGCTACACCTTC. As protein: CAISRPKTGAPDYGYTF.

The chain combines TRBV9 with TRBJ2-7; TRBD1 matches at 10 bases. The CDR3 loop spans 15 amino acids. V lost 4 bases to trimming and J lost 0 bases; unmatched junction nucleotides: 4. The germline V gene encodes CDR1 SGDLS and CDR2 YYNGEE. The CDR3 spells CASSWGTGASYEQYF. The CDR3, as DNA: TGTGCCAGCAGCTGGGGGACAGGGGCCTCCTACGAGCAGTACTTC.

As for this clone: A junction end diverges from the germline sequence, so it may reflect a read error. The rearrangement links TRBV29-1 to TRBJ2-1; TRBD1 might be the D (6 bases). Germline V gives CDR1 SQVTM, CDR2 ANQGSEA. This CDR3 contains 14 residues. This CDR3 is CSVRGMHSANQQFF. The CDR3 DNA reads TGCAGCGTGAGGGGGATGCATTCTGCCAATCAGCAGTTCTTC.

This rearrangement joins TRBV6-6 to TRBJ1-1; 9 bases line up with TRBD1. Germline loops: CDR1 MNHNY, CDR2 SVGAGI (reference sequence). This CDR3 comprises 14 residues. V shed 5 bases and J 4 bases; nucleotides not matched to a gene: 5. The CDR3 reads CASSLTGGPTEAFF. The CDR3 coding sequence is TGTGCCAGCAGTCTCACAGGGGGCCCCACTGAAGCTTTCTTT.

The chain recombines TRBV2 with TRBJ1-5; D is unresolved. In germline, CDR1 is SNHLY, CDR2 FYNNEI. The ends were cut back, 4 bases at V and 3 bases at J, with 10 bases in the middle. The CDR3 consists of 14 residues. In DNA form, the CDR3 reads TGTGCCAGCAGTGGGTACGGAGACAATCAGCCCCAGCATTTT. Protein: CASSGYGDNQPQHF.

This sequence joins TRBV6-2 or TRBV6-3 and TRBJ2-2; D possibly corresponds to TRBD2 (7 bases). Germline CDR1 MNHEY, CDR2 SVGEGT. The CDR3 extends over 18 amino acids. V lost 2 bases, J lost 0 bases, and 16 bases lay in between. The DNA for the CDR3 is TGTGCCAGCAGTTACAGCCTAGGGGGGGGGCCGAACACCGGGGAGCTGTTTTTT. Its protein product is CASSYSLGGGPNTGELFF.

V is TRBV7-3 and J is TRBJ2-1; 9 nucleotides line up with TRBD2. With V trimmed by 5 bases and J by 6 bases, 5 bases remained unmatched. In germline, CDR1 is SGHTA, CDR2 FQGTGA. CDR3 length: 14 residues. The CDR3 bases are TGTGCCAGCAGCCCGCTAGCGGGAATCAATGAGCAGTTCTTC. Protein product: CASSPLAGINEQFF.

This clone showed up just once. The chain has TRBV5-1 and TRBJ1-4, with TRBD1 matching 11 bases. This CDR3 has 14 amino acids. Trimming took 4 bases from V and 6 from J; bases not matched to a gene: 2. CDR1 and CDR2 (germline): SGHRS, YFSETQ. The CDR3 bases are TGCGCCAGCAGCGTGGACAGGGGGCATGAAAAACTGTTTTTT. Amino acids: CASSVDRGHEKLFF. The full variable domain, completed using reference TRBV5-1 and TRBJ1-4, is KAGVTQTPRYLIKTRGQQVTLSCSPISGHRSVSWYQQTPGQGLQFLFEYFSETQRNKGNFPGRFSGRQFSNSRSEMNVSTLELGDSALYLCASSVDRGHEKLFFGSGTQLSVL.

The gene calls are TRBV5-1 and TRBJ1-2; perhaps TRBD1 as D (5 bases). Trimming took 4 bases from V and 4 from J, leaving 8 bases between them. CDR1 and CDR2 from the germline V gene are SGHRS and YFSETQ. This CDR3 comprises 12 residues. CDR3 loop: CASSIDSYGYTF. CDR3 nucleotides: TGCGCCAGCAGCATCGACAGCTATGGCTACACCTTC. The full variable domain, with the rest looked up from reference TRBV5-1 and TRBJ1-2, is KAGVTQTPRYLIKTRGQQVTLSCSPISGHRSVSWYQQTPGQGLQFLFEYFSETQRNKGNFPGRFSGRQFSNSRSEMNVSTLELGDSALYLCASSIDSYGYTFGSGTRLTVV.

As DNA, the CDR3 is TGTGCCAGCAGCTTTACAGGGGGGATTACCCAAGAGACCCAGTACTTC. This sequence encodes CASSFTGGITQETQYF. This chain uses TRBV11-2 with TRBJ2-5, with 8 bases aligning to TRBD1. The V gene end was trimmed by 3 bases and the J gene end by 1 base; junction bases not matched to a gene: 7. The germline V gene has CDR1 SGHAT and CDR2 FQNNGV. The CDR3 length is 16 residues.